The 13 T cell receptor beta chains presented below share a single source sample, sequenced in a study of blood T cell repertoires in COVID-19. The assay was immunoSEQ multiplex PCR, and TCRdb's table has in-frame clones only and misses some. The sample includes more than 90,000 clones, 80% to 90% seen only once; the top ten take roughly 1.5%. The specimen was peripheral blood. These receptors all come from a man aged 40-55 years with acute or convalescent COVID-19.

The chain is built from TRBV11-2 and TRBJ2-2; D gene ambiguous. V was clipped by 1 base and J by 4 bases, with 7 bases between them. The CDR3 consists of 14 residues. Germline V gives CDR1 SGHAT, CDR2 FQNNGV. The CDR3, as DNA: TGTGCCAGCAGCTTAGGGTCCGGCACCGGGGAGCTGTTTTTT. As protein: CASSLGSGTGELFF.

The chain combines TRBV3-1 (or the pseudogene TRBV3-2) with TRBJ1-3; a possible D gene is TRBD1 (5 bases). The CDR3 extends over 17 amino acids. V was trimmed by 0 bases and J by 4 bases, leaving 16 bases between them. CDR1 is LGHDT and CDR2 is YNNKEL in the germline V gene (reference sequence). CDR3 coding DNA: TGTGCCAGCAGCCAAGATTGGCGGACCGGGGGGGGAAACACCATATATTTT. This codes for CASSQDWRTGGGNTIYF.

The rearrangement uses TRBV29-1 and TRBJ1-1, with 7 bases identical to TRBD1. V dropped 7 bases and J dropped 4; count of bases not matched to a gene: 9. CDR1 SQVTM and CDR2 ANQGSEA come from the germline V gene. This CDR3 has 13 residues. The CDR3 DNA follows: TGCAGCGCGTACAGGGGCGTTGGCACTGAAGCTTTCTTT. Encoded protein: CSAYRGVGTEAFF.

The rearrangement joins TRBV6-2 or TRBV6-3 to TRBJ2-7, with a possible D match to TRBD1 (6 bases). Trimming removed 4 bases from V and 1 base from J, with 11 bases in between. Per the germline V gene, CDR1 is MNHEY and CDR2 is SVGEGT. CDR3 size: 14 residues. The CDR3 loop reads CASSSQQGSYEQYF. The DNA for the CDR3 is TGTGCCAGCAGTTCCCAACAGGGTTCCTACGAGCAGTACTTC.

The CDR3 is CASSLNQPQHF. The CDR3 coding sequence is TGTGCCAGCAGCCTAAATCAGCCCCAGCATTTT. The chain uses TRBV28 and TRBJ1-5; no clear D. The CDR3 consists of 11 residues. The ends were cut back, 6 bases at V and 4 bases at J, with 4 bases in the middle. Germline V CDR1 and CDR2: MDHEN, SYDVKM.

The J gene is TRBJ2-1, the V gene TRBV19, with 9 bases that match TRBD1. Looked up from germline, CDR1 is LNHDA and CDR2 is SQIVND (reference sequence). The CDR3 loop spans 15 amino acids. The V segment lost 7 bases and the J segment 2 bases; nucleotides outside the gene matches: 6. The CDR3 DNA reads as TGTGCCAGTACCCCGGGACAGGGAACCTACAATGAGCAGTTCTTC. Its protein is CASTPGQGTYNEQFF.

This chain connects TRBV9 to TRBJ1-1, with 7 bases fitting TRBD1. This CDR3 comprises 14 residues. V was clipped by 5 bases and J by 5 bases; unmatched bases: 9. CDR1 is SGDLS and CDR2 is YYNGEE in the germline V gene. Written as DNA, the CDR3 is TGTGCCAGCAGTCCTTTACCCAGGGGGACTGAAGCTTTCTTT. It codes for CASSPLPRGTEAFF.

The chain is built from TRBV4-1 and TRBJ1-4; 12 nucleotides align to TRBD1. Per germline, CDR1 MGHRA and CDR2 YSYEKL. With 4 bases clipped from V and 8 bases from J, the junction kept 5 bases outside the gene matches. CDR3 length: 15 amino acids. The CDR3 coding sequence is TGCGCCAGCAGCCGCGCCGGGACAGGGGGCGAAAAACTGTTTTTT. Residues: CASSRAGTGGEKLFF.

The chain employs TRBV6-5 and TRBJ1-6, with unresolved D. Per the germline V gene, CDR1 is MNHEY and CDR2 is SVGAGI. V was pared by 6 bases and J by 7 bases, with 7 bases between. This CDR3 comprises 12 residues. Written as DNA, the CDR3 is TGTGCCAGCAGGGACTGGAATTCACCCCTCCACTTT. It codes for CASRDWNSPLHF.

The J gene is TRBJ2-7, the V gene TRBV24-1; 10 nucleotides line up with TRBD2. The germline V gene encodes CDR1 KGHDR and CDR2 SFDVKD. This CDR3 is 16 amino acids long. V trimming: 4 bases; J trimming: 5 bases; junction bases outside the gene matches: 10. The CDR3 protein is CATSDPSGRAQHEQYF. CDR3 sequence (DNA): TGTGCCACCAGTGACCCAAGCGGGAGGGCCCAACACGAGCAGTACTTC.

In DNA form, the CDR3 reads TGTGCCATCAGTGAGTGGGGGGGCCAATCGTACGAGCAGTACTTC. It translates to CAISEWGGQSYEQYF. The chain recombines TRBV10-3 with TRBJ2-7; D is perhaps TRBD2 (7 bases). V lost 1 base and J 4 bases, leaving 14 bases between the germline ends. The CDR3 runs 15 residues. The germline CDR1 and CDR2 sequences are ENHRY and SYGVKD.

In its sample, this clone was seen once. V and J are TRBV7-6 and TRBJ2-3; D uncertain. This CDR3 is 14 amino acids long. Germline CDR1 is SGHVS and CDR2 is FNYEAQ. The V gene lost 6 bases and the J gene lost 1 base, with 11 bases spanning the gap. The CDR3 sequence: CASRSSTGTDTQYF. For the CDR3, the DNA is TGTGCCAGCAGGTCCTCAACAGGCACAGATACGCAGTATTTT.

V and J are TRBV5-1 and TRBJ2-3; TRBD2 matches 10 bases. Germline V lookup: CDR1 SGHRS, CDR2 YFSETQ. With 3 bases clipped from V and 7 bases from J, the junction kept 11 bases outside the gene matches. The CDR3 spans 16 residues. Written as DNA, the CDR3 is TGCGCCAGCAGCTCCCACGGAGCGGGAGGGCGGAATACGCAGTATTTT. Protein: CASSSHGAGGRNTQYF.